This TCR beta chain was sequenced for a study of blood T cells in healthy people across ages. V lost 7 bases and J lost 2, with 24 bases in between. CDR1 and CDR2 (germline): SGHNT, YENEEA. The CDR3 runs to 17 residues. Primers used in a second PCR of about 6 to 11 cycles were a sample-barcoded 5' primer and a J-beta primer mix. From the 5' RACE reads, TCRdb called clonotypes with MiXCR, one entry per CDR3 protein. The sample includes hundreds of thousands of distinct CDR3 sequences, under 45% of them seen just once. This TCR derives from a man aged 55-75 years in good health. The V and J genes are TRBV11-3 and TRBJ2-7, with D tentatively TRBD1 or TRBD2 (5 bases each). The material sequenced was blood. The CDR3: CASTPLPGQGSPYEQYF. The CDR3 DNA reads TGTGCCAGCACCCCGCTTCCGGGGCAGGGTTCCCCCTACGAGCAGTACTTC.